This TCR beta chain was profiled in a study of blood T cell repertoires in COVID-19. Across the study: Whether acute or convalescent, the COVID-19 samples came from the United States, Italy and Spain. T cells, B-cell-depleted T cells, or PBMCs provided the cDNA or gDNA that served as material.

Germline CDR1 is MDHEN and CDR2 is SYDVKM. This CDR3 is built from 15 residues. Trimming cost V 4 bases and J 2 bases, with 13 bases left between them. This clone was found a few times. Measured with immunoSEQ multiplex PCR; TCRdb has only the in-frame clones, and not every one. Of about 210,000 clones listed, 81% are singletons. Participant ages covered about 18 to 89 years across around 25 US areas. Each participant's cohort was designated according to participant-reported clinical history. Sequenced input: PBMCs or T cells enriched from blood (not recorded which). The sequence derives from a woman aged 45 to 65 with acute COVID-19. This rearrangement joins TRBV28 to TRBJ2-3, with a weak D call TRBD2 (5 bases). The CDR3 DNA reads TGTGCCAGCAGTTCCCGGGCGGGCCACACAGATACGCAGTATTTT. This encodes CASSSRAGHTDTQYF.